These 22 T cell receptor beta chains share one sample of origin, sequenced in a study of blood T cell repertoires in COVID-19. Measured with immunoSEQ multiplex PCR; TCRdb has only the in-frame clones, and not every one. The sample holds approximately 120,000 clones; around 80% are singletons and the top ten take approximately 7.9%. The sequencing input was peripheral blood. Receptors were obtained from a woman older than 75 with active or convalescent COVID-19.

The rearrangement joins TRBV9 to TRBJ2-2; maybe TRBD2 (6 bases). V gave up 4 bases and J gave up 6 bases, with 19 bases separating them. The CDR3 spans 16 residues. Germline-derived CDR1 and CDR2 are SGDLS and YYNGEE. CDR3 nucleotides: TGTGCCAGCAGCCCTAGGTCAGGCGGGGTAGCCGGGGAGCTGTTTTTT. This sequence encodes CASSPRSGGVAGELFF.

The chain joins TRBV19 to TRBJ1-4; D is possibly TRBD1 (6 bases). V was shortened by 4 bases and J by 8 bases, with 20 bases between the two germline ends. Germline CDR1 and CDR2: LNHDA and SQIVND (reference sequence). The CDR3 contains 16 residues. CDR3 sequence (DNA): TGTGCCAGTAGTACACTACAGGGTAACAGAGGCGAAAAACTGTTTTTT. It translates to CASSTLQGNRGEKLFF.

The chain couples TRBV3-1 (or the pseudogene TRBV3-2) to TRBJ1-1; maybe TRBD1 (5 bases). Germline V gene lookup returns CDR1 LGHDT and CDR2 YNNKEL (reference sequence). The V gene lost 2 bases and the J gene lost 0 bases, with 7 bases spanning the gap. The CDR3 has 14 amino acids. This chain's CDR3 is CASSQQGLNTEAFF. The CDR3 DNA reads as TGTGCCAGCAGCCAACAGGGTCTGAACACTGAAGCTTTCTTT.

The chain joins TRBV9 to TRBJ2-5; 7 nucleotides line up with TRBD1. This CDR3 has 15 residues. The V gene's germline CDR1 is SGDLS and CDR2 YYNGEE. J lost 5 bases, V lost 0 bases, and 7 bases had no gene match. The CDR3 DNA follows: TGTGCCAGCAGCGTAGGCACAGGGGTAAGGGAGACCCAGTACTTC. Translated, it gives CASSVGTGVRETQYF.

This clone was detected only a few times. This chain connects TRBV4-1 to TRBJ1-5; 7 positions agree with TRBD1. CDR3 length: 14 amino acids. The V gene's germline CDR1 is MGHRA and CDR2 YSYEKL. V shed 3 bases, J shed 4 bases, and the junction held 3 bases outside the gene matches. As DNA, the CDR3 is TGCGCCAGCAGCCAGGGACAGTTTAATCAGCCCCAGCATTTT. Its protein is CASSQGQFNQPQHF.

This rearrangement joins TRBV5-1 to TRBJ1-3; D gene uncertain. The V end was cut by 3 bases, the J end by 0 bases, with 7 bases between. The CDR3 is 14 residues long. CDR1 and CDR2 from the germline V gene are SGHRS and YFSETQ. For the CDR3, the DNA is TGCGCCAGCAGCTACACAGCCTCTGGAAACACCATATATTTT. It yields the protein CASSYTASGNTIYF.

J is TRBJ1-2 and V is TRBV24-1; 9 bases are a match to TRBD1. Trimming cost V 5 bases and J 5 bases; bases outside gene matches: 5. Germline V gives CDR1 KGHDR, CDR2 SFDVKD. This CDR3 comprises 14 residues. CDR3 nucleotide sequence: TGTGCCACCAGTGGACCGGGACAGGGTTATGGCTACACCTTC. The encoded protein is CATSGPGQGYGYTF.

J is TRBJ1-1 and V is TRBV5-1, with 10 bases that match TRBD1. This CDR3 spans 15 amino acids. Per germline, CDR1 SGHRS and CDR2 YFSETQ. Trimming at V came to 4 bases and at J to 6 bases, leaving 9 bases not matched to a gene. This CDR3 reads CASSQDPGQGAEAFF. In nucleotides, the CDR3 is TGCGCCAGCAGCCAAGACCCCGGACAGGGGGCTGAAGCTTTCTTT.

The chain is built from TRBV12-3 or TRBV12-4 and TRBJ2-2, with 8 bases matching TRBD1. V lost 6 bases, J lost 6 bases, and 3 bases stayed unmatched. The CDR3 has 13 residues. The CDR3 coding sequence is TGTGCCAGCAGGGGGACAGGTCCCGGGGAGCTGTTTTTT. It translates to CASRGTGPGELFF.

The gene calls are TRBV5-1 and TRBJ2-3; no reliable D call. V lost 2 bases to trimming and J lost 2 bases, with 9 bases between them. Germline V gene data show CDR1 as SGHRS and CDR2 as YFSETQ. The CDR3 is made up of 14 amino acids. CDR3 in DNA: TGCGCCAGCAGCTTTCGTCCAGACACAGATACGCAGTATTTT. Protein product: CASSFRPDTDTQYF.

This clone was counted between two and nine times. This sequence joins TRBV10-1 and TRBJ1-4, with a tentative D call TRBD1 (6 bases). Trimming cost V 1 base and J 8 bases, with 20 bases left between them. The CDR3 extends over 17 amino acids. Germline V gene sequence: CDR1 WNHNN, CDR2 SYGVQD (reference sequence). Here the CDR3 reads CASSEYAYTGLEEKLFF. The CDR3 nucleotides read TGCGCCAGCAGTGAGTATGCGTATACAGGGTTAGAGGAAAAACTGTTTTTT.

This chain links TRBV27 with TRBJ2-1; tentatively, D is TRBD2 (5 bases). CDR1 is MNHEY and CDR2 is SMNVEV in the germline V gene (reference sequence). This CDR3 contains 15 residues. Trimming stripped 5 bases from V and 6 bases from J, with 17 bases between. This CDR3 is CASSIARDRVNEQFF. Written as DNA, the CDR3 is TGTGCCAGCAGTATCGCGAGGGATAGGGTCAATGAGCAGTTCTTC.

The V call is TRBV9, the J call TRBJ2-1; possible D gene TRBD1, 5 bases. The CDR3 consists of 16 residues. Trimming pared 0 bases from V and 3 bases from J, leaving 13 bases between. CDR1 SGDLS and CDR2 YYNGEE come from the germline V gene. CDR3 nucleotides: TGTGCCAGCAGCGTAGATCAGGGTCGTCGCTACAATGAGCAGTTCTTC. This sequence encodes CASSVDQGRRYNEQFF.

This clone was found a few times. The rearrangement joins TRBV5-4 to TRBJ2-7; tentatively, D is TRBD2 (6 bases). V was pared by 0 bases and J by 3 bases, with 10 bases between. The CDR3 consists of 14 residues. Germline V gives CDR1 SGHNT, CDR2 YYREEE (reference sequence). The CDR3 reads CASSLEGGIYEQYF. Here the CDR3 DNA reads TGTGCCAGCAGCTTGGAAGGCGGGATCTACGAGCAGTACTTC.

V and J are TRBV28 and TRBJ2-1, with 12 bases matching TRBD2. The CDR3 runs 14 residues. Germline V lookup: CDR1 MDHEN, CDR2 SYDVKM. The V and J ends lost 7 bases and 9 bases, in that order; junction bases with no gene match: 7. This chain's CDR3 is CASTNGLAGSEQFF. The CDR3 DNA follows: TGTGCCAGCACTAATGGACTAGCGGGATCTGAGCAGTTCTTC.

The chain recombines TRBV18 with TRBJ2-7; no firm D call. The CDR3 runs 15 residues. V dropped 1 base and J dropped 6 bases, with 16 bases sitting between them. Germline V CDR1 and CDR2: KGHSH, LQKENI. The DNA of the CDR3 is TGTGCCAGCTCACCACAAGAGCTAGGTGTTGGCGAGCAGTACTTC. This gives the protein CASSPQELGVGEQYF. The variable domain in full, completed from reference TRBV18 and TRBJ2-7, reads NAGVMQNPRHLVRRRGQEARLRCSPMKGHSHVYWYRQLPEEGLKFMVYLQKENIIDESGMPKERFSAEFPKEGPSILRIQQVVRGDSAAYFCASSPQELGVGEQYFGPGTRLTVT.

This clone was counted once. This chain connects TRBV9 to TRBJ2-3; TRBD2 matches at 8 bases. The CDR3 extends over 15 amino acids. V shed 0 bases and J 4 bases; nucleotides not matched to a gene: 4. The germline V gene has CDR1 SGDLS and CDR2 YYNGEE. CDR3 nucleotide sequence: TGTGCCAGCAGCGTAGTTTGGCGGGAGGCAGATACGCAGTATTTT. Protein sequence: CASSVVWREADTQYF.

This clone was recorded only once. V usage is TRBV28 and J usage is TRBJ1-2; D is unclear. Per germline, CDR1 MDHEN and CDR2 SYDVKM. With 4 bases removed from V and 5 bases from J, the gap between germline ends came to 5 bases. This CDR3 has 11 amino acids. The CDR3 DNA sequence: TGTGCCAGCAGTTCCTTATATGGCTACACCTTC. Translating it yields CASSSLYGYTF.

This clone occurred once. The genes are TRBV19 and TRBJ2-7; no firm D call. The V end lost 3 bases, the J end lost 1 base, and 13 bases lay between the germline ends. The CDR3 is 15 residues long. CDR1 is LNHDA and CDR2 is SQIVND in the germline V gene (reference sequence). CDR3 loop: CASSINDPGSYEQYF. The CDR3 DNA reads TGTGCCAGTAGTATCAACGATCCGGGTTCCTACGAGCAGTACTTC. Based on the CDR3 plus reference TRBV19 and TRBJ2-7, the full variable domain is DGGITQSPKYLFRKEGQNVTLSCEQNLNHDAMYWYRQDPGQGLRLIYYSQIVNDFQKGDIAEGYSVSREKKESFPLTVTSAQKNPTAFYLCASSINDPGSYEQYFGPGTRLTVT.

The chain joins TRBV5-1 to TRBJ2-5; 10 positions agree with TRBD2. In germline, CDR1 is SGHRS, CDR2 YFSETQ. V shed 0 bases and J 5 bases; nucleotides not matched to a gene: 7. The CDR3 contains 16 residues. CDR3 sequence (DNA): TGCGCCAGCAGCTTGGCGCCGGCTAGCGGGAGTGAGACCCAGTACTTC. Translated: CASSLAPASGSETQYF.

CDR3 DNA: TGTGCCAGCAGTTTATCTCCTAGCGGGGTTCTGTATTTT. It yields the protein CASSLSPSGVLYF. The V gene is TRBV27, the J gene TRBJ2-3; 9 bases match TRBD2. CDR1 MNHEY and CDR2 SMNVEV come from the germline V gene (reference sequence). J gave up 14 bases and V 0 bases, and 6 bases lay outside the gene matches. There are 13 residues in the CDR3.

The chain carries TRBV5-4 and TRBJ2-7, with 9 bases lining up with TRBD1. The V and J ends lost 4 bases and 6 bases, in that order; junction bases with no gene match: 5. CDR3 length: 13 residues. Germline assignment: CDR1 SGHNT and CDR2 YYREEE (reference sequence). As DNA, the CDR3 is TGTGCCAGCAGCAATACAGGGGGCGCCGAGCAGTACTTC. It yields the protein CASSNTGGAEQYF.